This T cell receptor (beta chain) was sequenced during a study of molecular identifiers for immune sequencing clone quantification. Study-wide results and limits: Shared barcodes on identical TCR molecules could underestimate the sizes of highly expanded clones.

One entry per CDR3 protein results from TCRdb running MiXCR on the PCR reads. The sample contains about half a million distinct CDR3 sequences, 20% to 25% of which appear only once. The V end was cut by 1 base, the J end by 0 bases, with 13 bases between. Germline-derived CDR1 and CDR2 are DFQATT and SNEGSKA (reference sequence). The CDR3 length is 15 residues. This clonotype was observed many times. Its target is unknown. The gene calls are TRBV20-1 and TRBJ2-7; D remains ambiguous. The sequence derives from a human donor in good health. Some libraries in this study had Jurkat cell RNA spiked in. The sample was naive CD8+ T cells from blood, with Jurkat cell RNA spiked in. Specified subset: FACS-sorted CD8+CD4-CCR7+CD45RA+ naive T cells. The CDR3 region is CSARVRPESSYEQYF. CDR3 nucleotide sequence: TGCAGTGCTAGAGTGAGGCCGGAGAGCTCCTACGAGCAGTACTTC.